Below, 30 T cell receptor beta chains from the same sample are listed, as sequenced in a study of OX40 agonist ivuxolimab in advanced cancers. TCRdb's table, derived via immunoSEQ multiplex PCR, lists solely in-frame clones and lacks some. The top ten hold under 4% of the sample, which has approximately 57,000 clones, approximately 88% seen once. The specimen was CD4+ or CD8+ T cells sorted from blood, collected in a trial of the OX40 agonist ivuxolimab. Receptor source: an adult with an advanced solid tumor such as melanoma, head and neck, liver or kidney cancer.

This clone has only one observation. The rearrangement links TRBV12-2 to TRBJ2-7; the table's TRBD2 call for D was not verified on the DNA. TRBV12-2 is a listed pseudogene. CDR3 length: 16 amino acids. The CDR3 here is CASRPRTSGRLYEQYF. Here the CDR3 DNA reads TGTGCAAGTCGCCCCCGGACTAGCGGGAGACTCTACGAGCAGTACTTC.

This clone has just one count. This chain joins TRBV6-5 and TRBJ1-3, with D unclear. The CDR3 runs 15 residues. CDR1 MNHEY and CDR2 SVGAGI come from the germline V gene. V shed 6 bases and J shed 0 bases, with 12 bases lying between them. The CDR3 sequence is CASRMDGNSGNTIYF. DNA of the CDR3: TGTGCCAGCAGAATGGACGGAAACTCTGGAAACACCATATATTTT.

The chain has TRBV27 and TRBJ2-1, with D hard to call. The germline CDR1 and CDR2 sequences are MNHEY and SMNVEV (reference sequence). CDR3 length equals 12 residues. The ends were cut back, 4 bases at V and 10 bases at J, with 11 bases in the middle. CDR3 protein: CASSSSETEQFF. The CDR3 DNA reads as TGTGCCAGCAGTTCGTCAGAGACAGAGCAGTTCTTC.

The chain recombines TRBV29-1 with TRBJ1-4, with D maybe TRBD1 (5 bases). V was trimmed by 4 bases and J by 8 bases, leaving 14 bases between them. The length of the CDR3 is 13 residues. Germline V gene sequence: CDR1 SQVTM, CDR2 ANQGSEA. CDR3 sequence (DNA): TGCAGCGTTGGGACACCACAGATGGAAAAACTGTTTTTT. Protein sequence: CSVGTPQMEKLFF.

V usage is TRBV18 and J usage is TRBJ2-5, with a tentative D call TRBD2 (7 bases). The V gene lost 3 bases and the J gene lost 1 base, with 15 bases spanning the gap. This CDR3 region has 16 residues. In germline, CDR1 is KGHSH, CDR2 LQKENI. The CDR3 is CASSPPGGHIQETQYF. As DNA, the CDR3 is TGTGCCAGCTCACCTCCCGGGGGGCACATCCAAGAGACCCAGTACTTC.

This chain uses TRBV5-8 with TRBJ2-7; D might be TRBD1 or TRBD2, each matching 5 bases. There are 15 residues in the CDR3. Trimming took off 3 bases at V and 1 base at J, with 14 bases between the two ends. The germline gives CDR1 SGHTS, CDR2 YDEGEE. CDR3 nucleotides: TGTGCCAGCAGCTCCGAGAGGGGCCTATCCTACGAGCAGTACTTC. Its translation: CASSSERGLSYEQYF.

The V call is TRBV28, the J call TRBJ2-7; 8 bases match TRBD2. Trimming removed 8 bases from V and 3 bases from J; junction bases left unmatched: 3. CDR3 length equals 12 residues. Germline V gene lookup returns CDR1 MDHEN and CDR2 SYDVKM. The CDR3 sequence: CASAGGIYEQYF. The DNA for the CDR3 is TGTGCCAGCGCGGGGGGAATCTACGAGCAGTACTTC.

This chain joins TRBV11-2 and TRBJ1-1, with D possibly TRBD1 on 6 matching bases. The CDR3 is made up of 14 amino acids. CDR1 SGHAT and CDR2 FQNNGV come from the germline V gene. V shed 2 bases and J shed 6 bases, with 13 bases lying between them. In DNA form, the CDR3 reads TGTGCCAGCAGCTTAAGGACAGTTAGCGCTGAAGCTTTCTTT. Translation gives CASSLRTVSAEAFF.

The chain employs TRBV19 and TRBJ1-5, with D unresolved. CDR1 is LNHDA and CDR2 is SQIVND in the germline V gene (reference sequence). This CDR3 is 14 amino acids long. Trimming pared 1 base from V and 7 bases from J, leaving 11 bases between. CDR3 residues: CASSIAPVGQPQHF. CDR3 sequence (DNA): TGTGCCAGTAGTATAGCACCGGTCGGGCAGCCCCAGCATTTT.

The rearrangement joins TRBV6-1 to TRBJ2-1; D perhaps matches TRBD2 (5 bases). The CDR3 is 14 residues long. Germline CDR1 is MNHNS and CDR2 is SASEGT. V dropped 5 bases and J dropped 3 bases, with 11 bases sitting between them. The CDR3 DNA is TGTGCCAGCAGTTGGAGGCAGATCTACAATGAGCAGTTCTTC. This sequence encodes CASSWRQIYNEQFF.

CDR3 DNA sequence: TGCAGCGCTGATCCGGGACAGGGGTACTATGGCTACACCTTC. It encodes CSADPGQGYYGYTF. This chain connects TRBV29-1 to TRBJ1-2; TRBD1 matches at 10 bases. Germline lookup yields CDR1 SQVTM and CDR2 ANQGSEA. The CDR3 has 14 amino acids. The ends lost 7 bases at V and 3 bases at J; junction bases unmatched: 8.

J is TRBJ2-7 and V is TRBV7-9; 7 bases line up with TRBD2. This CDR3 spans 14 amino acids. Trimming at V came to 2 bases and at J to 0 bases, leaving 1 base not matched to a gene. Germline V CDR1 and CDR2: SEHNR, FQNEAQ (reference sequence). For the CDR3, the DNA is TGTGCCAGCAGCTTACGGGAGGACTCCTACGAGCAGTACTTC. Translated: CASSLREDSYEQYF. The complete variable domain, with remaining parts taken from reference TRBV7-9 and TRBJ2-7, reads DTGVSQNPRHKITKRGQNVTFRCDPISEHNRLYWYRQTLGQGPEFLTYFQNEAQLEKSRLLSDRFSAERPKGSFSTLEIQRTEQGDSAMYLCASSLREDSYEQYFGPGTRLTVT.

The chain couples TRBV5-6 to TRBJ1-5; D might be TRBD1 (6 bases). This CDR3 is 14 amino acids long. The V end lost 4 bases, the J end lost 1 base, and 9 bases lay between the germline ends. Germline CDR1 is SGHDT and CDR2 is YYEEEE. The DNA for the CDR3 is TGTGCCAGCAGCCGAGGACAGAGCAATCAGCCCCAGCATTTT. Its translation is CASSRGQSNQPQHF.

This clone was picked up one time. The chain links TRBV18 to TRBJ1-4, with D perhaps TRBD1 (5 bases). Trimming took off 4 bases at V and 0 bases at J, with 12 bases between the two ends. The germline CDR1 and CDR2 sequences are KGHSH and LQKENI. This CDR3 is built from 16 residues. This CDR3 is CASSLRDGATNEKLFF. The CDR3 coding sequence is TGTGCCAGCTCACTCCGGGACGGCGCAACTAATGAAAAACTGTTTTTT. Complete variable domain (other parts from reference TRBV18 and TRBJ1-4): NAGVMQNPRHLVRRRGQEARLRCSPMKGHSHVYWYRQLPEEGLKFMVYLQKENIIDESGMPKERFSAEFPKEGPSILRIQQVVRGDSAAYFCASSLRDGATNEKLFFGSGTQLSVL.

The V and J genes are TRBV5-5 and TRBJ2-7; 9 bases map to TRBD1. Germline-derived CDR1 and CDR2 are SGHKS and YYEKEE (reference sequence). The ends lost 4 bases at V and 2 bases at J; junction bases unmatched: 4. This CDR3 has 14 residues. The CDR3 region has the DNA TGTGCCAGCAGCAATTACAGGGGGCCCTACGAGCAGTACTTC. Encoded protein: CASSNYRGPYEQYF.

The gene calls are TRBV2 and TRBJ1-2; the D is unclear. V was pared by 9 bases and J by 7 bases, with 15 bases between. The CDR3 covers 12 residues. The germline V gene has CDR1 SNHLY and CDR2 FYNNEI. The DNA of the CDR3 is TGTGCCAGTGGGAGCGGGCGGCCTGGCTACACCTTC. Translated, it gives CASGSGRPGYTF.

The chain links TRBV2 to TRBJ2-1, with D perhaps matching TRBD1 or TRBD2 (6 bases each). The CDR3 loop spans 10 amino acids. CDR1 is SNHLY, CDR2 FYNNEI, per germline. V was shortened by 5 bases and J by 15 bases, with 11 bases between the two germline ends. Here the CDR3 DNA reads TGTGCCAGCAGTAGGGGGGATAGGTTCTTC. This encodes CASSRGDRFF.

The CDR3 spells CASSQRQGKAKNIQYF. The DNA of the CDR3 is TGTGCCAGCAGCCAACGACAGGGGAAGGCCAAAAACATTCAGTACTTC. The rearrangement uses TRBV6-6 and TRBJ2-4, with 8 bases fitting TRBD1. V lost 6 bases, J lost 1 base, and 8 bases stayed unmatched. Germline CDR1 MNHNY, CDR2 SVGAGI (reference sequence). This CDR3 has 16 amino acids.

This chain joins TRBV7-6 and TRBJ2-5, with a weak D call TRBD2 (5 bases). Germline V lookup: CDR1 SGHVS, CDR2 FNYEAQ. The CDR3 consists of 13 residues. Trimming stripped 5 bases from V and 3 bases from J, with 10 bases between. The CDR3 here is CASSGGREETQYF. DNA of the CDR3: TGTGCCAGCAGCGGTGGGAGAGAAGAGACCCAGTACTTC.

The V and J genes are TRBV7-8 and TRBJ2-1; D not certain. The CDR3 sequence is 15 residues long. Trimming shortened V by 0 bases and J by 0 bases, and 6 bases separated the two germline ends. Looked up from germline, CDR1 is SGHVS and CDR2 is FQNEAQ. CDR3 DNA: TGTGCCAGCAGCTTAGCCGGATACTCCTACAATGAGCAGTTCTTC. Encoded protein: CASSLAGYSYNEQFF.

This CDR3 reads CASSDRVNTEAFF. CDR3 DNA: TGTGCCAGCAGCGACAGGGTCAACACTGAAGCTTTCTTT. The genes are TRBV6-1 and TRBJ1-1; 7 bases agree with TRBD1. The CDR3 sequence is 13 residues long. V shed 6 bases and J 2 bases; nucleotides not matched to a gene: 3. CDR1 is MNHNS, CDR2 SASEGT, per germline.

The chain employs TRBV28 and TRBJ2-3, with D maybe TRBD1 (6 bases). Germline CDR1 is MDHEN and CDR2 is SYDVKM. Trimming removed 0 bases at V and 3 bases at J, with 10 bases between. The CDR3 totals 15 residues. DNA for the CDR3: TGTGCCAGCAGTTTATGGGAACAGGGTACAGATACGCAGTATTTT. The encoded protein is CASSLWEQGTDTQYF.

V and J are TRBV9 and TRBJ2-3; 8 bases match TRBD2. Germline V lookup: CDR1 SGDLS, CDR2 YYNGEE. The length of the CDR3 is 14 residues. After removal of 3 bases from V and 1 base from J, the junction contained 1 base not matched to a gene. The CDR3 region is CASSATSGTDTQYF. The DNA of the CDR3 is TGTGCCAGCAGCGCGACTAGCGGCACAGATACGCAGTATTTT.

The genes are TRBV11-2 and TRBJ2-2; 9 bases align to TRBD2. Germline V CDR1 and CDR2: SGHAT, FQNNGV. Losses at the gene ends were 2 bases for V and 7 bases for J; bases not matched to a gene: 2. CDR3 length: 14 amino acids. CDR3 nucleotide sequence: TGTGCCAGCAGCTTAACGCGGGAGGGCGGGGAGCTGTTTTTT. Its protein is CASSLTREGGELFF.

The chain combines TRBV29-1 with TRBJ1-2; D might be TRBD1 (5 bases). Germline V CDR1 and CDR2: SQVTM, ANQGSEA. Trimming cost V 4 bases and J 7 bases, with 13 bases left between them. This CDR3 comprises 12 residues. DNA of the CDR3: TGCAGCGTTGTGAGGGGCGGATTTGGCTACACCTTC. Translated, it gives CSVVRGGFGYTF.

The gene calls are TRBV2 and TRBJ2-5; TRBD1 agrees at 7 bases. Germline-derived CDR1 and CDR2 are SNHLY and FYNNEI. The J segment lost 5 bases and the V segment lost 3 bases, leaving 12 bases of the junction unmatched. This CDR3 spans 16 amino acids. The CDR3 nucleotides are TGTGCCAGCAGTGAGCACAGGGGAACTTGGTCGGAGACCCAGTACTTC. This translates into CASSEHRGTWSETQYF.

The chain recombines TRBV27 with TRBJ2-7, with 9 bases lining up with TRBD1. CDR1 is MNHEY and CDR2 is SMNVEV in the germline V gene (reference sequence). The CDR3 sequence is 17 residues long. V lost 5 bases, J lost 1 base, and 12 bases stayed unmatched. This CDR3 reads CASSPITLGTGSYEQYF. The CDR3 DNA reads TGTGCCAGCAGTCCTATAACCCTGGGGACAGGGTCCTACGAGCAGTACTTC.

J is TRBJ2-5 and V is TRBV21-1; no check of the table's D call, TRBD1, against the DNA was made. TRBV21-1 is described as a pseudogene. This CDR3 region has 14 residues. The CDR3 DNA sequence: TGTGCCAGCAGCAAAACAGGGTTACGGGAGACCCAGTACTTC. Protein: CASSKTGLRETQYF.

The CDR3 region has the DNA TGTGCCAGCAGGAATTACAATGAGCAGTTCTTC. This gives the protein CASRNYNEQFF. The J gene is TRBJ2-1, the V gene TRBV27; the D is unclear. V shed 6 bases and J shed 4 bases, with 4 bases lying between them. The CDR3 consists of 11 residues. Germline values: CDR1 MNHEY, CDR2 SMNVEV (reference sequence).

This clone has just one count. The rearrangement joins TRBV10-3 to TRBJ2-1; D is possibly TRBD1 (5 bases). V was cut by 4 bases and J by 0 bases, with 13 bases left in between. The germline gives CDR1 ENHRY, CDR2 SYGVKD. This CDR3 has 16 residues. The CDR3 DNA is TGTGCCATCAGTGGGATAGGGGTGGGCTCCTACAATGAGCAGTTCTTC. Protein sequence: CAISGIGVGSYNEQFF.